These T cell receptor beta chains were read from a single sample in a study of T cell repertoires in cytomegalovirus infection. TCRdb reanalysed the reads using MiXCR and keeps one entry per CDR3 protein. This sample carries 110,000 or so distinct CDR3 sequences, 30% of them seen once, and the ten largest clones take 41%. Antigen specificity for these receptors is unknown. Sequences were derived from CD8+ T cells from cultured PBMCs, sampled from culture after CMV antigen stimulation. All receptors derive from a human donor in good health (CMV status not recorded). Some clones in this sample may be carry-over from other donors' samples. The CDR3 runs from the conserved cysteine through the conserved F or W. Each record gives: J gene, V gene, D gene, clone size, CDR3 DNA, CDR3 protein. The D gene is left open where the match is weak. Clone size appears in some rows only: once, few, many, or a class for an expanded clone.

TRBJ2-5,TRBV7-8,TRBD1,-,TGTGCCAGCAGATACAGGGGGCGCTTGGAGACCCAGTACTTC,CASRYRGRLETQYF
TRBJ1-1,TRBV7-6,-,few,TGTGCCAGCAGCTCCTCCAGGGGAGCGGGTGAAGCTTTCTTT,CASSSSRGAGEAFF
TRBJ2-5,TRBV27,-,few,TGTGCCAGCAGTCCCGAGGGGGAGACCCAGTACTTC,CASSPEGETQYF
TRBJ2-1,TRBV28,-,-,TGTGCCAGCAGGACAGGAGTCTCCTACAATGAGCAGTTCTTC,CASRTGVSYNEQFF
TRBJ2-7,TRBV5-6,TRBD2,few,TGTGCCAGCAGCCCAGGACTAGCGGGGGCCTCCTACGAGCAGTACTTC,CASSPGLAGASYEQYF
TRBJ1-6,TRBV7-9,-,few,TGTGCCAGCGGAGGGGTCTCTAATTCACCCCTCCACTTT,CASGGVSNSPLHF
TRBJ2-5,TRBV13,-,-,TGTGCCAGCAGCTTCGACGCAGGAGAGACCCAGTACTTC,CASSFDAGETQYF
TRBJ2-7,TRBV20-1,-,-,TGCAGTGCTAGTGTGACAGACTCCTACGAGCAGTACTTC,CSASVTDSYEQYF
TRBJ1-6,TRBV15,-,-,TGTGCCACCAGCAGAGGAGGGATCCCACCCCTCCACTTT,CATSRGGIPPLHF
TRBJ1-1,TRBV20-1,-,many,TGCAGTGCTAGAGTCGAGGACAGGAACACTGAAGCTTTCTTT,CSARVEDRNTEAFF
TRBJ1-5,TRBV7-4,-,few,TGTGCCAGCAGCTTGGACAGTAGCAGCGATCAGCCCCAGCATTTT,CASSLDSSSDQPQHF
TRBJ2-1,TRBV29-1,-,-,TGCAGCGCCCAGATTCCAACCTACAATGAGCAGTTCTTC,CSAQIPTYNEQFF
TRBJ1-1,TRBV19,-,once,TGTGCCAGTACGCCGGACAGAGGGGCGGTCACTGAAGCTTTCTTT,CASTPDRGAVTEAFF
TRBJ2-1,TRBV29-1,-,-,TGCAGCGTCGATAGAACAGGGTCCGAGCAGTTCTTC,CSVDRTGSEQFF
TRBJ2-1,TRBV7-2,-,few,TGTGCCAGCAGCTTAGCGCCGGGGGCGTACAATGAGCAGTTCTTC,CASSLAPGAYNEQFF
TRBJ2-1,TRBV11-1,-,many,TGTGCCAGCAGCTTAGTGCCGATATCAGACTATTCCTACAATGAGCAGTTCTTC,CASSLVPISDYSYNEQFF
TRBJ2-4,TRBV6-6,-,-,TGTGCCAGCACCGAATGGGACCCTGCCAAAAACATTCAGTACTTC,CASTEWDPAKNIQYF
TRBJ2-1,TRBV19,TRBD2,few,TGTGCCAGTAGTCCTTTCGGCGGGGGGACTTACAATGAGCAGTTCTTC,CASSPFGGGTYNEQFF
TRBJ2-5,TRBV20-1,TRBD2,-,TGCAGTGCTAGGACTTTGGGACTAGCGGGGGAAGAGACCCAGTACTTC,CSARTLGLAGEETQYF
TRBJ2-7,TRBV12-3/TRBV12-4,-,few,TGTGCCAGCAGTTTAGTAGGGGAGGCATACTACGAGCAGTACTTC,CASSLVGEAYYEQYF
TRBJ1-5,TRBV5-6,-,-,TGTGCCAGCAGCTTGAGGACAGCCCATAGCAATCAGCCCCAGCATTTT,CASSLRTAHSNQPQHF
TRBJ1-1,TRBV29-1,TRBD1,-,TGCAGCGTCGAACAGGGGGCGATCGACGCTTTCTTT,CSVEQGAIDAFF
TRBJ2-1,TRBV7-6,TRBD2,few,TGTGCCAGCAGCCTCATAGCGGGGAAAGTCAACAATGAGCAGTTCTTC,CASSLIAGKVNNEQFF
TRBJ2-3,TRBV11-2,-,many,TGTGCCAGCAGCTTAACCCCTGGACTTAGCACAGATACGCAGTATTTT,CASSLTPGLSTDTQYF
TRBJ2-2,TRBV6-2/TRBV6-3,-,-,TGTGCCAGCAGTCTTTGGAGGAACACCGGGGAGCTGTTTTTT,CASSLWRNTGELFF
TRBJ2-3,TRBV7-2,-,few,TGTGCCAGCAGCTTAAGAGTCGCGGGGTCGGGTACAGATACGCAGTATTTT,CASSLRVAGSGTDTQYF
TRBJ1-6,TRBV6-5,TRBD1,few,TGTGCCAGCAGGTCCGGGACAGAAAATTCACCCCTCCACTTT,CASRSGTENSPLHF
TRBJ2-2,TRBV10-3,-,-,TGTGCCATAAGGAGAGGAGCGAACACCGGGGAGCTGTTTTTT,CAIRRGANTGELFF
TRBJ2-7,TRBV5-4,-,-,TGTGCCAGCAGCTCGCTGGCCCGTGACTTGGAATCGGGCGAGCAGTACTTC,CASSSLARDLESGEQYF
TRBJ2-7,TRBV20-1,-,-,TGCAGTGCCGACCCCGGGATCGATCTTCCGTACGAGCAGTACTTC,CSADPGIDLPYEQYF
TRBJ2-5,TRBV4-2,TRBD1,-,TGTGCCAGCAGCCAAGGTACAGGGGATCAAGAGACCCAGTACTTC,CASSQGTGDQETQYF
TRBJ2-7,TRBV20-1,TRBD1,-,TGCAGTGCTAGAGATGGGACAGGGTTTAACCCCTACGAGCAGTACTTC,CSARDGTGFNPYEQYF
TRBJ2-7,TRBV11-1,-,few,TGTGCCAGCAGCCGGGACGGGAACTACGAGCAGTACTTC,CASSRDGNYEQYF
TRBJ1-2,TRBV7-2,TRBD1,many,TGTGCCAGCAGCCGGGGACAGGGGGCGTATGGCTACACCTTC,CASSRGQGAYGYTF
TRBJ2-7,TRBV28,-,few,TGTGCCAGCAGTCCTCAGGGTTCTCGAGAGCAGTACTTC,CASSPQGSREQYF
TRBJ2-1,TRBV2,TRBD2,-,TGTGCCAGCAGGAAAGCGGGGGGGACCAATGAGCAGTTCTTC,CASRKAGGTNEQFF
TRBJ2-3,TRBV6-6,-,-,TGTGCCAGCAGCCCCGTGGAGGGACATCAGCAGTATTTT,CASSPVEGHQQYF
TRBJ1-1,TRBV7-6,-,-,TGTGCCAGCAGAGATGGAGGCACTGAAGCTTTCTTT,CASRDGGTEAFF
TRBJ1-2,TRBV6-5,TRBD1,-,TGTGCCACCGGTTCGGGACAGGGACAGCATGGCTACACCTTC,CATGSGQGQHGYTF
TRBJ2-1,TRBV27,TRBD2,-,TGTGCCAGCAGGATAGCGGGGGGCTACAATGAGCAGTTCTTC,CASRIAGGYNEQFF
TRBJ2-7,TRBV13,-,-,TGTGCCAGCAGCCCTAGACAGAGCTCCTACGAGCAGTACTTC,CASSPRQSSYEQYF
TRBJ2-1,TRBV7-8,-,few,TGTGCCAGCAGCGAGAGGGGACCGGAGCAGTTCTTC,CASSERGPEQFF
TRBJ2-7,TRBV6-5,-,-,TGTGCCAGCAGTTACTCTCTTGTCCCGGGGCAATCCTACGAGCAGTACTTC,CASSYSLVPGQSYEQYF
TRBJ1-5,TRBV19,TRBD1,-,TGTGCCAGTAGCCCCTCGACAGGGGGTTATCAGCCCCAGCATTTT,CASSPSTGGYQPQHF
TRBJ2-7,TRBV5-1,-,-,TGCGCCAGCGCGAGTTCCTACGAGCAGTACTTC,CASASSYEQYF
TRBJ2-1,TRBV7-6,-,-,TGTGCCAGCAGCTTAGAAGGTGATTACTCCTACAATGAGCAGTTCTTC,CASSLEGDYSYNEQFF
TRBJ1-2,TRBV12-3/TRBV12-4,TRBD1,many,TGTGCCAGCACCCCGGACAGGGTCGGCTACACCTTC,CASTPDRVGYTF
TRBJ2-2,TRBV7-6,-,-,TGTGCCAGCAGCTTACAAGGACCCCACACCCGGGAGCTGTTTTTT,CASSLQGPHTRELFF
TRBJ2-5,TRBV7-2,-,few,TGTGCCAGCAGTTTCAGGGGCGTCCAAGAGACCCAGTACTTC,CASSFRGVQETQYF
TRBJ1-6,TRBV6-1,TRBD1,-,TGTGCCAGCAGACCCGGGACAGGGGGTAATTCACCCCTCCACTTT,CASRPGTGGNSPLHF
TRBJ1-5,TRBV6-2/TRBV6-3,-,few,TGTGCCAGCACTGAGGAAGGGACGAGACAGATCAATCAGCCCCAGCATTTT,CASTEEGTRQINQPQHF
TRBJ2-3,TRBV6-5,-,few,TGTGCCAGCAGTTCCTCCGGCACAGATACGCAGTATTTT,CASSSSGTDTQYF
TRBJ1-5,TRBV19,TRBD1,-,TGTGCCAGTAGTATTCGACCCGACGGGACAGGGTCTCAGCCCCAGCATTTT,CASSIRPDGTGSQPQHF
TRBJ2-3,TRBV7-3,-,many,TGTGCCAGCAGCCGCGACTGGGGGCATACGCAGTATTTT,CASSRDWGHTQYF
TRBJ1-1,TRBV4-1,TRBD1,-,TGCGCCAGCAGCCAAGATCCAGGGGGCGAGCCTGAAGCTTTCTTT,CASSQDPGGEPEAFF
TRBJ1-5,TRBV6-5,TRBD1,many,TGTGCCAGCAGTACTTCCGGGACAGGCAATCAGCCCCAGCATTTT,CASSTSGTGNQPQHF
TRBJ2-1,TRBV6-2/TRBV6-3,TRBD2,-,TGTGCCAGCAGGTCCACGCGACTAGCGGGGGGTGGGGATGAGCAGTTCTTC,CASRSTRLAGGGDEQFF
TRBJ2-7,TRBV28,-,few,TGTGCCAGCAGTTTATTGGCCAGATCCTCCTACGAGCAGTACTTC,CASSLLARSSYEQYF
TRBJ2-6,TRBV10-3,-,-,TGTGCCATCAGTGAGTATAGGCAGCCAAGCTCTGGGGCCAACGTCCTGACTTTC,CAISEYRQPSSGANVLTF